What follows are 11 T cell receptor beta chains derived from one specimen sequenced in a study of blood T cell repertoires in COVID-19 (dated by TCRdb to 2018 to 2021). The method was the immunoSEQ multiplex PCR assay. The table comes from immuneACCESS by way of TCRdb, which keeps in-frame sequences with V and J called. Part of the clones is missing from these tables; in studies checked, under half for an unresolved V gene and the rest for unknown reasons. Across this sample there are 150,000 to 200,000 clones, with 75% to 80% seen only once. The ten largest clones take up 26% of the sample. Sequencing was carried out using peripheral blood. The receptors were gathered from a woman in her 70s with acute or convalescent COVID-19.

This clone appeared a single time. The J gene is TRBJ1-4, the V gene TRBV28; 8 bases are shared with TRBD1. The trim removed 6 bases at V and 4 bases at J, leaving 1 base unmatched. The CDR3 extends over 13 amino acids. Per germline, CDR1 MDHEN and CDR2 SYDVKM. The CDR3 is CASRDRVNEKLFF. The CDR3 coding sequence is TGTGCCAGCAGGGACAGGGTTAATGAAAAACTGTTTTTT.

The chain recombines TRBV6-6 with TRBJ1-4; 7 nucleotides match TRBD1. The CDR3 is made up of 15 amino acids. The V gene end was trimmed by 6 bases and the J gene end by 2 bases; junction bases not matched to a gene: 6. Germline V gene data show CDR1 as MNHNY and CDR2 as SVGAGI (reference sequence). This CDR3 is CASSRQGPTNEKLFF. CDR3 DNA: TGTGCCAGCAGCCGACAGGGCCCTACTAATGAAAAACTGTTTTTT.

This chain connects TRBV7-3 to TRBJ2-1; possible D gene TRBD2, 5 bases. This CDR3 spans 14 amino acids. V lost 7 bases, J lost 3 bases, and 13 bases lay in between. Germline V gene sequence: CDR1 SGHTA, CDR2 FQGTGA. The CDR3 region has the DNA TGTGCCAGCACCCTCGGCGGGCGCTACAATGAGCAGTTCTTC. Protein: CASTLGGRYNEQFF.

The chain is built from TRBV2 and TRBJ2-5; D is perhaps TRBD1 (6 bases). This CDR3 comprises 13 residues. The germline V gene encodes CDR1 SNHLY and CDR2 FYNNEI. V was cut by 7 bases and J by 5 bases, with 14 bases left in between. The CDR3 region has the DNA TGTGCCAGCAAGGGCCAGGGGCGGGAGACCCAGTACTTC. It encodes CASKGQGRETQYF.

This chain's CDR3 is CASSLEGGPGNTIYF. CDR3 in DNA: TGTGCCAGCAGCTTGGAGGGGGGGCCTGGAAACACCATATATTTT. The rearrangement uses TRBV7-9 and TRBJ1-3; TRBD1 might be the D (6 bases). Trimming removed 3 bases from V and 2 bases from J, with 11 bases in between. Germline V CDR1 and CDR2: SEHNR, FQNEAQ (reference sequence). The CDR3 is 15 residues long.

This rearrangement joins TRBV2 to TRBJ2-2, with 8 bases lining up with TRBD1. Germline V gene lookup returns CDR1 SNHLY and CDR2 FYNNEI. The CDR3 totals 13 residues. Unmatched junction bases numbered 1, after V lost 5 bases and J lost 5 bases. As DNA, the CDR3 is TGTGCCAGCAGTTACAGGGGGACCGGGGAGCTGTTTTTT. Residues: CASSYRGTGELFF.

The chain links TRBV19 to TRBJ1-1, with TRBD1 identical over 7 bases. The CDR3 extends over 14 amino acids. V was pared by 5 bases and J by 0 bases, with 3 bases of the junction left unmatched. CDR1 is LNHDA and CDR2 is SQIVND in the germline V gene (reference sequence). The CDR3 bases are TGTGCCAGTAGTTTCGACAGGGTGAACACTGAAGCTTTCTTT. Amino acid sequence: CASSFDRVNTEAFF. Supplemented by reference TRBV19 and TRBJ1-1, the full variable domain reads DGGITQSPKYLFRKEGQNVTLSCEQNLNHDAMYWYRQDPGQGLRLIYYSQIVNDFQKGDIAEGYSVSREKKESFPLTVTSAQKNPTAFYLCASSFDRVNTEAFFGQGTRLTVV.

Remarks on this clone: The junction shows a germline mismatch at one end, possibly a read error. The chain employs TRBV6-5 and TRBJ1-1; a possible D gene is TRBD1 (6 bases). CDR1 is MNHEY, CDR2 SVGAGI, per germline. The CDR3 has 14 residues. The CDR3 DNA follows: TGTGCCAGCAGTTACTCTCAGGGGAACGCTGAAGCTTTCTTT. Its protein is CASSYSQGNAEAFF.

Here the CDR3 DNA reads TGTGCCAGCAGCCCGCGGACAGCCTTGAACACTGAAGCTTTCTTT. It encodes CASSPRTALNTEAFF. The V gene is TRBV5-4, the J gene TRBJ1-1; maybe TRBD1 (6 bases). With 4 bases removed from V and 0 bases from J, the gap between germline ends came to 13 bases. The V gene's germline CDR1 is SGHNT and CDR2 YYREEE (reference sequence). The CDR3 runs to 15 residues. Using reference TRBV5-4 and TRBJ1-1 for the parts outside the CDR3, the full variable domain is ETGVTQSPTHLIKTRGQQVTLRCSSQSGHNTVSWYQQALGQGPQFIFQYYREEENGRGNFPPRFSGLQFPNYSSELNVNALELDDSALYLCASSPRTALNTEAFFGQGTRLTVV.

This clone came up once. This sequence joins TRBV5-8 and TRBJ1-1; TRBD1 agrees at 7 bases. The CDR3 is 16 amino acids. The germline gives CDR1 SGHTS, CDR2 YDEGEE. V gave up 2 bases and J gave up 5 bases; unmatched junction bases: 12. The chain's CDR3 is CASSFDVQGIGTEAFF. The DNA of the CDR3 is TGTGCCAGCAGCTTTGATGTACAGGGGATTGGGACTGAAGCTTTCTTT.

V gene TRBV19 combines with J gene TRBJ2-2; D not resolved. The CDR3 is made up of 15 amino acids. In germline, CDR1 is LNHDA, CDR2 SQIVND (reference sequence). The V end was cut by 4 bases, the J end by 2 bases, with 11 bases between. This CDR3 is CASSRAPSNTGELFF. CDR3 DNA sequence: TGTGCCAGTAGTAGGGCACCTTCTAACACCGGGGAGCTGTTTTTT.